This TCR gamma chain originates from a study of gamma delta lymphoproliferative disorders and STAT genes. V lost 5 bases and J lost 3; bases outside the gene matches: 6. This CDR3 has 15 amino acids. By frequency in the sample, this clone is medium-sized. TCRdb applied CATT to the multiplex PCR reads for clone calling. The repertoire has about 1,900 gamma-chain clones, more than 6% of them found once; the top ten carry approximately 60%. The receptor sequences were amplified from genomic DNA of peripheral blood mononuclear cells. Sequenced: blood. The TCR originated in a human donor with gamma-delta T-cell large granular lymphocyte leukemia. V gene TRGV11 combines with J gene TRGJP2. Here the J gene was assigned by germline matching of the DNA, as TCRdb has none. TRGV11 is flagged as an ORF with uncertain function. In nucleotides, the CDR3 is TGTGCCTGCTGGATTAACCCTCGTAGTGATTGGATCAAGACGTTT. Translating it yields CACWINPRSDWIKTF.